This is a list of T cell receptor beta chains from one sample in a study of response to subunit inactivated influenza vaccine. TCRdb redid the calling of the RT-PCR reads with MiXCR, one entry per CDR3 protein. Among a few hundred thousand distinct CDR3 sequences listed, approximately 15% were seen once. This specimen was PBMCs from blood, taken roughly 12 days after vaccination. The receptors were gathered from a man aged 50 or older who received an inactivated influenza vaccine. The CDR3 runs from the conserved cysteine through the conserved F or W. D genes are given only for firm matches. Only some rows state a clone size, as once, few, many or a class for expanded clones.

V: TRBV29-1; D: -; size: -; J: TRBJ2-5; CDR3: CSVVRDKWDQYF; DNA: TGCAGCGTCGTCCGGGACAAGTGGGACCAGTACTTC
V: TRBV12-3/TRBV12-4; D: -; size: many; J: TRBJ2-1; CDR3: CASSQHRVSYNEQFF; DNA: TGTGCCAGCAGTCAACACAGGGTGTCCTACAATGAGCAGTTCTTC
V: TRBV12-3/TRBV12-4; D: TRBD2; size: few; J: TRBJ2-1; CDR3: CASSLTSAHLEQFF; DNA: TGTGCCAGCAGTTTGACTAGCGCACACCTTGAGCAGTTCTTC
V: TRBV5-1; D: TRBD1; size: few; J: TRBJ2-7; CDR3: CASSLGAVRGHEQYF; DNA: TGCGCCAGCAGCTTGGGCGCGGTCAGGGGGCACGAGCAGTACTTC
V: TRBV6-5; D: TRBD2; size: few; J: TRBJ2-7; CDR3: CASSYPSAGAYEQYF; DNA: TGTGCCAGCAGTTACCCGTCGGCGGGAGCCTACGAGCAGTACTTC
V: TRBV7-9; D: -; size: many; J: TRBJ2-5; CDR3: CASSLDWGQETQYF; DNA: TGTGCCAGCAGCTTAGACTGGGGACAAGAGACCCAGTACTTC
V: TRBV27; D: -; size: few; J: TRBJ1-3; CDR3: CASAPLTGSGNTIYF; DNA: TGTGCCAGCGCACCCTTGACAGGCTCTGGAAACACCATATATTTT
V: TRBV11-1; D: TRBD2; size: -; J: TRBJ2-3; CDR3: CASSLEETSGGNSDTQYF; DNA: TGTGCCAGCAGCTTAGAAGAGACTAGCGGGGGGAACTCAGATACGCAGTATTTT
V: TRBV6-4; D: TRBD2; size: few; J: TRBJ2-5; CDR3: CASSDCSSGRPPKETQYF; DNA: TGTGCCAGCAGTGACTGTAGTAGCGGGCGTCCCCCAAAAGAGACCCAGTACTTC
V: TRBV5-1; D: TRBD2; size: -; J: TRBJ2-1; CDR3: CASSSTPPGGSTAYNEQFF; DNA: TGCGCCAGCAGCTCTACTCCTCCTGGCGGGAGTACGGCCTACAATGAGCAGTTCTTC
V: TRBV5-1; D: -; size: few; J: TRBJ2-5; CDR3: CASSLTASEETQYF; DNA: TGCGCCAGCAGCTTGACGGCTAGTGAGGAGACCCAGTACTTC
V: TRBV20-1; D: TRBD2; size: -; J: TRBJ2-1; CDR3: CCARDFASGSSYNEQFF; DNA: TGCTGTGCTAGAGATTTCGCTAGCGGGAGCTCCTACAATGAGCAGTTCTTC
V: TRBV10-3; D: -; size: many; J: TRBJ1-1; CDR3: CAISEARDDTEAFF; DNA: TGTGCCATCAGTGAGGCCAGGGATGATACTGAAGCTTTCTTT
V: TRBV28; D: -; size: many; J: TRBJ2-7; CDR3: CASSRTAEQYF; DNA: TGTGCCAGCAGTAGGACAGCAGAGCAGTACTTC
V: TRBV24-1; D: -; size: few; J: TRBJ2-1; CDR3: CATSAERADNEQFF; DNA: TGTGCCACCAGTGCCGAAAGGGCAGACAATGAGCAGTTCTTC
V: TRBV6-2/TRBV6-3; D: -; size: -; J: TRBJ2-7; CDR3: CASTRPNYEQYF; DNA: TGTGCCAGCACCCGGCCAAATTACGAGCAGTACTTC
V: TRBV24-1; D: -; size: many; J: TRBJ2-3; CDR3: CATSAVGDTQYF; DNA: TGTGCCACCAGTGCGGTAGGAGATACGCAGTATTTT
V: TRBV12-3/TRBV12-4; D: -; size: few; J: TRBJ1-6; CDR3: CASSLVGRRYNSPLHF; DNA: TGTGCCAGCAGTCTTGTAGGCAGGCGGTATAATTCACCCCTCCACTTT
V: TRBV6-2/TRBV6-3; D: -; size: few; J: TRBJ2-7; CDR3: CASSSIRSGYEQYF; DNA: TGTGCCAGCAGTTCTATCCGGTCAGGTTACGAGCAGTACTTC
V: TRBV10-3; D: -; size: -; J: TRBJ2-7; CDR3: CAISELGIDEQYF; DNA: TGTGCCATCAGTGAGTTGGGGATCGACGAGCAGTACTTC
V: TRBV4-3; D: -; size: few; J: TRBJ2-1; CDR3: CASSPGVAGSSYNEQFF; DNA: TGCGCCAGCAGCCCAGGCGTGGCTGGGAGCTCCTACAATGAGCAGTTCTTC
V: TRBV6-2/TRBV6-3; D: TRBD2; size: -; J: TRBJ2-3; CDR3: CASRRGLAGHSPQDADTQYF; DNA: TGTGCCAGCAGAAGGGGACTAGCGGGCCACTCCCCTCAAGACGCAGATACGCAGTATTTT
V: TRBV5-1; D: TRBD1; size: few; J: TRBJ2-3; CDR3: CASSLGTAPRTDTQYF; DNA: TGCGCCAGCAGCTTAGGGACAGCCCCCCGCACAGATACGCAGTATTTT
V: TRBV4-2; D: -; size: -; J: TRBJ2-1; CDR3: CASSQEGAQGTYNEQFF; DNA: TGTGCCAGCAGCCAAGAGGGAGCCCAAGGAACCTACAATGAGCAGTTCTTC
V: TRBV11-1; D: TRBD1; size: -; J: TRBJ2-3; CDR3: CASSVLGGRTDTQYF; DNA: TGTGCCAGCAGCGTCCTAGGGGGCAGAACAGATACGCAGTATTTT
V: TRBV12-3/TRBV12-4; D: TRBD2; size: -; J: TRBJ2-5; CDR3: CASSRGLADEAETQYF; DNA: TGTGCCAGCAGCAGGGGACTAGCGGATGAGGCAGAGACCCAGTACTTC
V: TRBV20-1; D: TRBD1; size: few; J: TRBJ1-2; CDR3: CSANTGARYGYTF; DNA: TGCAGTGCTAATACAGGGGCCCGCTATGGCTACACCTTC
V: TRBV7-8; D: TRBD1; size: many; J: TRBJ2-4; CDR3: CASSLGQGDIQYF; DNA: TGTGCCAGCAGCTTAGGACAGGGCGACATTCAGTACTTC
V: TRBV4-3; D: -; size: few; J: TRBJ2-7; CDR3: CASSQESGDPYEQYF; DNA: TGCGCCAGCAGCCAAGAATCGGGGGACCCCTACGAGCAGTACTTC
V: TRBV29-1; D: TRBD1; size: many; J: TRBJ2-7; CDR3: CSVGRTGSSYEQYF; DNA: TGCAGCGTAGGGCGGACAGGGAGCTCCTACGAGCAGTACTTC
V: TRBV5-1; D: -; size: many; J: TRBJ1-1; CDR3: CASSPGRMNTEAFF; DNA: TGCGCCAGCAGCCCGGGACGGATGAACACTGAAGCTTTCTTT
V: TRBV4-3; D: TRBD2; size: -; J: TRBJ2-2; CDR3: CASSSTLAGGFSGELFF; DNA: TGCGCCAGCAGCTCTACACTAGCGGGGGGGTTTAGCGGGGAGCTGTTTTTT
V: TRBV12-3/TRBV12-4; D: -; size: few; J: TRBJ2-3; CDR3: CASSSRISGGDTQYF; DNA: TGTGCCAGCAGTTCCCGGATTAGCGGAGGTGATACGCAGTATTTT
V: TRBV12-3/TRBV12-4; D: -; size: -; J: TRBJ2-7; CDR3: CASSPRRYEQYF; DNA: TGTGCCAGCAGCCCTAGGCGCTACGAGCAGTACTTC
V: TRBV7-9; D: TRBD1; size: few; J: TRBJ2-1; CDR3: CASSLAGQGTNEQFF; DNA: TGTGCCAGCAGCTTAGCGGGACAGGGGACCAATGAGCAGTTCTTC
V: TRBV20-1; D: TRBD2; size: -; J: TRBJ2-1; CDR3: CSAPLAGRALNEQFF; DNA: TGCAGTGCTCCCCTGGCCGGGAGGGCCCTCAATGAGCAGTTCTTC
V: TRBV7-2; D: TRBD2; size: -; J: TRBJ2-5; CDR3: CASSPRAGVVKETQYF; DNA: TGTGCCAGCAGCCCGCGGGCGGGAGTTGTAAAAGAGACCCAGTACTTC
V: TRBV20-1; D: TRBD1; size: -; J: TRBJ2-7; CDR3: CSARGDRGLWEQYF; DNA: TGCAGTGCTAGAGGGGACAGGGGGCTTTGGGAGCAGTACTTC
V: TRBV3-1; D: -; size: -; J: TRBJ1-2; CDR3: CASSRVTDNEANYGYTF; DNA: TGTGCCAGCAGCCGGGTCACCGATAACGAGGCTAACTATGGCTACACCTTC
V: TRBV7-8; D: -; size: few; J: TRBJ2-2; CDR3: CASSLENTGELFF; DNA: TGTGCCAGCAGCTTAGAGAACACCGGGGAGCTGTTTTTT
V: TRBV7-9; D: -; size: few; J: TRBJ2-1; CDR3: CASSLVGASSYNEQFF; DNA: TGTGCCAGCAGCTTAGTAGGGGCTAGCTCCTACAATGAGCAGTTCTTC
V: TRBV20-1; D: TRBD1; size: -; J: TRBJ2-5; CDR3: CSASVQGAGKEETQYF; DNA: TGCAGTGCCAGTGTTCAGGGGGCTGGTAAGGAAGAGACCCAGTACTTC
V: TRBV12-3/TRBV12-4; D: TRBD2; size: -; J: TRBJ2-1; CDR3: CASGPGLNPYNEQFF; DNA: TGTGCCAGCGGTCCGGGACTAAATCCCTACAATGAGCAGTTCTTC
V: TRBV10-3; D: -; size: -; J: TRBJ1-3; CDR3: CAISASGNGNTIYF; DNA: TGTGCCATCAGTGCCTCAGGGAACGGAAACACCATATATTTT
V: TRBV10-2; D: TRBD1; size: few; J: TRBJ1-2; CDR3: CASIEPDRAGNGYTF; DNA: TGCGCCAGCATCGAACCAGACAGGGCCGGGAACGGCTACACCTTC
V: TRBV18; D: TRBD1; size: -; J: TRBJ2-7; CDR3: CASSLRQGIEQYF; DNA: TGTGCCAGCTCACTACGACAGGGTATCGAGCAGTACTTC
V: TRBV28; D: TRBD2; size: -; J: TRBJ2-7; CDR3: CASSPSPGLGPREQYF; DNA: TGTGCCAGCAGTCCCTCACCGGGACTAGGGCCGAGGGAGCAGTACTTC
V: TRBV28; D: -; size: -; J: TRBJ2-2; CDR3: CASNKGPSLTKGSRSAGELFF; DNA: TGTGCCAGCAATAAGGGCCCTTCGCTCACTAAAGGGTCTCGTTCGGCCGGGGAGCTGTTTTTT
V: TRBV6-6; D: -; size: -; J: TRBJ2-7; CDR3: CASSYGSGPEQYF; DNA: TGTGCCAGCAGTTACGGGTCGGGGCCCGAGCAGTACTTC
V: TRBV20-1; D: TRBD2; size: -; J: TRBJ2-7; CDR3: CSASGRTYEQYF; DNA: TGCAGTGCTAGCGGGAGGACCTACGAGCAGTACTTC
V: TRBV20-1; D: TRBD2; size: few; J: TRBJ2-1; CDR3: CSARASGGASYNEQFF; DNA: TGCAGTGCTAGAGCTAGCGGGGGGGCTTCCTACAATGAGCAGTTCTTC
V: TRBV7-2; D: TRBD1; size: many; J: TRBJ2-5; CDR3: CASSLFVDRVNQETQYF; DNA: TGTGCCAGCAGCTTATTCGTGGACAGGGTGAACCAAGAGACCCAGTACTTC